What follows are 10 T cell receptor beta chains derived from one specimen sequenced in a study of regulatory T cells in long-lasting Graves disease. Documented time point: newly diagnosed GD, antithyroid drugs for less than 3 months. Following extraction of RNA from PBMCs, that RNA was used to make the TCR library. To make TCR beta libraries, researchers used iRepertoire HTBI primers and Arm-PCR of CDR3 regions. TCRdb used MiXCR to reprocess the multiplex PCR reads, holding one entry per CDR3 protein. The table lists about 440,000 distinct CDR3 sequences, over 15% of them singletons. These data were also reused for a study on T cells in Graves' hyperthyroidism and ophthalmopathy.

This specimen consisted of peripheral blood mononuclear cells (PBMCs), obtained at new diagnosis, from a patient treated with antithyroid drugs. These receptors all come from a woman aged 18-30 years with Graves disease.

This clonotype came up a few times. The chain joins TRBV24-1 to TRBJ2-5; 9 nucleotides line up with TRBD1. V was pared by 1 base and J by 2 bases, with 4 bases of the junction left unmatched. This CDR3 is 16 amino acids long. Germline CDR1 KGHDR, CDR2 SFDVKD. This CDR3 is CATSDFGTGLQETQYF. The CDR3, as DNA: TGTGCCACCAGTGATTTTGGGACAGGGCTACAAGAGACCCAGTACTTC.

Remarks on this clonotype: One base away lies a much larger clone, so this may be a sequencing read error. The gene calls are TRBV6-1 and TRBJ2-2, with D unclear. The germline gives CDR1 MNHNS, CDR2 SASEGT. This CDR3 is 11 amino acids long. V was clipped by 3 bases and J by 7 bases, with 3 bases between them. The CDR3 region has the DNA TGTGCCAGCAGTGAGGGCGGGGAGCTGTTTTTT. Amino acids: CASSEGGELFF.

CDR3 nucleotide sequence: TGTGCCAGCTCACCAGAGGTCAAGGGTAATGAGCAGTTCTTC. It encodes CASSPEVKGNEQFF. The J gene is TRBJ2-1, the V gene TRBV18; D is uncertain. The CDR3 is made up of 14 amino acids. Trimming took 2 bases from V and 7 from J, leaving 12 bases between them. Looked up from germline, CDR1 is KGHSH and CDR2 is LQKENI.

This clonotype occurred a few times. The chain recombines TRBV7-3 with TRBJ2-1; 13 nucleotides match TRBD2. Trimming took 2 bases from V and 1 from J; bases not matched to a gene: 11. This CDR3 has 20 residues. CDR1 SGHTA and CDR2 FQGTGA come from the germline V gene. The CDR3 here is CASSLFPPLTSGRSYNEQFF. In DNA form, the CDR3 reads TGTGCCAGCAGCTTATTTCCACCTCTGACTAGCGGGAGGTCCTACAATGAGCAGTTCTTC.

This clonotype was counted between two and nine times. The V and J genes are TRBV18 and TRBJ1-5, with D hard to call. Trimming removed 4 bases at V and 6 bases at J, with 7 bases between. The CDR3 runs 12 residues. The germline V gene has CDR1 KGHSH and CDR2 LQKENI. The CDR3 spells CASSRGVQPQHF. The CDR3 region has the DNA TGTGCCAGCTCACGTGGGGTTCAGCCCCAGCATTTT.

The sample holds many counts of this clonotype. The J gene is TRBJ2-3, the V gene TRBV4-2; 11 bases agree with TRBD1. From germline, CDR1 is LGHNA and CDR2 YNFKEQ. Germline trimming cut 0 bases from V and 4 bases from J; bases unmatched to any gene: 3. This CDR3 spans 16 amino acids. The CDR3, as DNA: TGTGCCAGCAGCCAAGAGGACAGGGGGCGTGCAGATACGCAGTATTTT. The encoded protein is CASSQEDRGRADTQYF.

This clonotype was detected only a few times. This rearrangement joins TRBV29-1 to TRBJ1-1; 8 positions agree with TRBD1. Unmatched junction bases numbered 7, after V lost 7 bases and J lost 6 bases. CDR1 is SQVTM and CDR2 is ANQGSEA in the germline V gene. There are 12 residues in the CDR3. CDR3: CSGDRSGPEAFF. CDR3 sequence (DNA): TGCAGCGGGGACAGGTCAGGTCCTGAAGCTTTCTTT.

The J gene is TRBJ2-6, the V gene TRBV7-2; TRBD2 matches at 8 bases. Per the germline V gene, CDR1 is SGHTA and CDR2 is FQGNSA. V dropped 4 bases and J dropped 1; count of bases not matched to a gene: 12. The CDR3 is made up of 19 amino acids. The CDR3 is CASSSLGRGAQSGANVLTF. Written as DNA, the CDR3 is TGTGCCAGCAGCTCCCTCGGGCGGGGGGCGCAGTCTGGGGCCAACGTCCTGACTTTC.

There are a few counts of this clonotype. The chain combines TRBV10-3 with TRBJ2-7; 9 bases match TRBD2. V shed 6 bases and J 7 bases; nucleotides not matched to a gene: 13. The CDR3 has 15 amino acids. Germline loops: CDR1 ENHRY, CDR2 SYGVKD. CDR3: CAISAGGGRVGEQYF. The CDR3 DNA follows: TGTGCCATCAGCGCCGGGGGCGGGAGGGTAGGGGAGCAGTACTTC.

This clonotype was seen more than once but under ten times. DNA of the CDR3: TGTGCCAGCAGCTTAGACCGCCCGACCGGGGAGCTGTTTTTT. It specifies CASSLDRPTGELFF. The rearrangement uses TRBV7-8 and TRBJ2-2; no clear D gene. The CDR3 runs to 14 residues. V was cut by 1 base and J by 5 bases, with 8 bases left in between. Germline CDR1 and CDR2: SGHVS and FQNEAQ.